What follows are 19 T cell receptor beta chains derived from one specimen sequenced in a study of CD4 T cells in relation to SARS-CoV-2 and coronaviruses. Produced via immunoSEQ multiplex PCR; TCRdb's table is partial and in-frame only. The table has approximately 60,000 clones, just over 90% seen once; the top ten hold under 0.4%. The material sequenced was naive CD4+ T cells from PBMCs. Documented subset: naive CD4+ T cells isolated by negative enrichment. All receptors come from an adult with COVID-19.

On this clone itself: Germline is not matched at one junction end, which may reflect a read error. This sequence joins TRBV5-1 and TRBJ1-2; possibly TRBD1 for D (6 bases). The length of the CDR3 is 17 residues. The V gene's germline CDR1 is SGHRS and CDR2 YFSETQ. The CDR3 region has the DNA TGCGCCAGCAGCTTGGTACCACTAGAACAGGGAACCTATGACTACACCTTC. Translating gives CASSLVPLEQGTYDYTF.

CDR3 amino acids: CASSYTGSYEQYF. CDR3 DNA: TGTGCCAGCAGTTACACGGGAAGCTACGAGCAGTACTTC. The rearrangement joins TRBV6-2 or TRBV6-3 to TRBJ2-7; D may be TRBD2 (5 bases). Deletions cut 2 bases from V and 3 bases from J, with 8 bases between. Germline V gene sequence: CDR1 MNHEY, CDR2 SVGEGT. The CDR3 consists of 13 residues.

The chain carries TRBV2 and TRBJ2-7; 9 bases line up with TRBD1. The CDR3 spans 18 residues. Germline assignment: CDR1 SNHLY and CDR2 FYNNEI. V trimming: 6 bases; J trimming: 2 bases; junction bases outside the gene matches: 17. The CDR3 DNA follows: TGTGCCAGCAGCGGACAGGGGCGATTCGGGGCAACCGCCTACGAGCAGTACTTC. This gives the protein CASSGQGRFGATAYEQYF.

This chain uses TRBV7-3 with TRBJ2-1; 8 bases match TRBD2. Losses at the gene ends were 5 bases for V and 1 base for J; bases not matched to a gene: 13. The CDR3 has 18 residues. The germline CDR1 and CDR2 sequences are SGHTA and FQGTGA. The CDR3 protein is CASSPAGGAGESYNEQFF. DNA for the CDR3: TGTGCCAGCAGCCCGGCCGGAGGAGCGGGAGAATCCTACAATGAGCAGTTCTTC.

V is TRBV3-1 (or the pseudogene TRBV3-2) and J is TRBJ1-2; 9 nucleotides agree with TRBD1. The junction had 4 bases not matched to a gene; V was cut back by 5 bases and J by 3 bases. The CDR3 runs to 14 residues. Germline V gene lookup returns CDR1 LGHDT and CDR2 YNNKEL (reference sequence). The CDR3 DNA reads as TGTGCCAGCAGCTACAGGGGGCTTTACTATGGCTACACCTTC. Translated: CASSYRGLYYGYTF.

The chain combines TRBV27 with TRBJ2-3, with no clear D. The CDR3 has 13 residues. V lost 2 bases and J 1 base, leaving 4 bases between the germline ends. Germline assignment: CDR1 MNHEY and CDR2 SMNVEV (reference sequence). The CDR3 DNA is TGTGCCAGCAGTTTACGGGGCACAGATACGCAGTATTTT. As protein: CASSLRGTDTQYF.

The CDR3 region is CASGTSTMNTEAFF. The CDR3 DNA is TGTGCTAGTGGTACCTCAACCATGAACACTGAAGCTTTCTTT. The V call is TRBV12-5, the J call TRBJ1-1, with D uncertain. The CDR3 is 14 residues long. V gave up 5 bases and J gave up 0 bases, with 10 bases separating them. Germline CDR1 is LGHNT and CDR2 is FRNRAP.

This sequence joins TRBV6-5 and TRBJ1-1; D is unclear. V dropped 6 bases and J dropped 1 base, with 12 bases sitting between them. This CDR3 is built from 14 residues. The germline CDR1 and CDR2 sequences are MNHEY and SVGAGI. As DNA, the CDR3 is TGTGCCAGCAGGGACCTAACAAGGAACACTGAAGCTTTCTTT. It codes for CASRDLTRNTEAFF.

The V gene is TRBV6-5, the J gene TRBJ2-2; D gene unclear. CDR1 MNHEY and CDR2 SVGAGI come from the germline V gene. Trimming removed 6 bases from V and 7 bases from J, with 9 bases in between. This CDR3 comprises 12 residues. The CDR3 region is CASRKSSGELFF. CDR3 coding DNA: TGTGCCAGCAGAAAAAGTAGCGGGGAGCTGTTTTTT.

The rearrangement uses TRBV7-9 and TRBJ1-1; possibly TRBD1 for D (6 bases). This CDR3 spans 13 amino acids. V dropped 8 bases and J dropped 0 bases, with 10 bases sitting between them. Germline values: CDR1 SEHNR, CDR2 FQNEAQ (reference sequence). CDR3 coding DNA: TGTGCCAGCCACAGGGACATGAACACTGAAGCTTTCTTT. Encoded protein: CASHRDMNTEAFF.

The CDR3 DNA follows: TGTGCCAGTAGTACTGGACAGGAGTGGGGCAATCAGCCCCAGCATTTT. It translates to CASSTGQEWGNQPQHF. This chain uses TRBV19 with TRBJ1-5; 7 bases line up with TRBD1. Trimming removed 4 bases from V and 2 bases from J; junction bases left unmatched: 8. Per the germline V gene, CDR1 is LNHDA and CDR2 is SQIVND (reference sequence). CDR3 length: 16 amino acids.

The chain carries TRBV7-9 and TRBJ2-5; 9 bases fit TRBD1. V shed 8 bases and J 0 bases; nucleotides not matched to a gene: 7. Germline V gives CDR1 SEHNR, CDR2 FQNEAQ (reference sequence). The CDR3 contains 15 residues. The CDR3 region is CASRARTGDQETQYF. CDR3 in DNA: TGTGCCAGCCGAGCCCGGACAGGGGACCAAGAGACCCAGTACTTC.

This rearrangement joins TRBV21-1 to TRBJ2-2; TRBD2, the table's D call, lacks a check against the DNA. TRBV21-1 is a pseudogene locus. CDR3 size: 17 residues. The CDR3 loop reads CASRSLAGDVGTGELFF. In DNA form, the CDR3 reads TGTGCCAGCAGATCACTAGCGGGAGATGTGGGTACCGGGGAGCTGTTTTTT.

The genes are TRBV28 and TRBJ1-5; no clear D. From germline, CDR1 is MDHEN and CDR2 SYDVKM. The CDR3 runs 16 residues. V shed 6 bases and J shed 1 base, with 16 bases lying between them. The CDR3 here is CASRDARITSNQPQHF. The CDR3 DNA follows: TGTGCCAGCAGAGACGCCAGGATTACGAGCAATCAGCCCCAGCATTTT.

This rearrangement joins TRBV12-3 or TRBV12-4 to TRBJ2-4; D is ambiguous. V was clipped by 4 bases and J by 6 bases, with 4 bases between them. The CDR3 is 11 amino acids. CDR3 sequence (DNA): TGTGCCAGCAGTTCGACAAACATTCAGTACTTC. Its translation is CASSSTNIQYF.

This clone has a single count. The chain carries TRBV10-3 and TRBJ2-2, with TRBD2 identical over 13 bases. The CDR3 runs to 18 residues. Germline V gene lookup returns CDR1 ENHRY and CDR2 SYGVKD. Trimming at V came to 4 bases and at J to 8 bases, leaving 13 bases not matched to a gene. The CDR3 nucleotides read TGTGCCATCAGTGTTTCGTTCCGGACTAGCGGGAGAGTGGGGGAGCTGTTTTTT. Translating it yields CAISVSFRTSGRVGELFF.

This sequence joins TRBV18 and TRBJ2-7; perhaps TRBD1 as D (5 bases). The CDR3 is made up of 13 amino acids. Looked up from germline, CDR1 is KGHSH and CDR2 is LQKENI. The ends were cut back, 4 bases at V and 3 bases at J, with 10 bases in the middle. Here the CDR3 reads CASSLTGNYEQYF. CDR3 DNA: TGTGCCAGCTCACTTACAGGTAACTACGAGCAGTACTTC.

This clone was seen just once. The rearrangement uses TRBV14 and TRBJ2-1, with 9 bases fitting TRBD2. The ends lost 4 bases at V and 5 bases at J; junction bases unmatched: 9. In germline, CDR1 is SGHDN, CDR2 FVKESK. CDR3 length equals 16 residues. In DNA, the CDR3 is TGTGCCAGCAGCCCGCGGGGGGGAGAGGTCCACAATGAGCAGTTCTTC. It translates to CASSPRGGEVHNEQFF.

The genes are TRBV7-2 and TRBJ2-5; TRBD2 aligns across 7 bases. CDR3 length: 14 amino acids. Losses at the gene ends were 0 bases for V and 5 bases for J; bases not matched to a gene: 3. Per germline, CDR1 SGHTA and CDR2 FQGNSA. CDR3 in amino acids: CASSLAGTIETQYF. The DNA of the CDR3 is TGTGCCAGCAGCTTAGCAGGGACTATCGAGACCCAGTACTTC.